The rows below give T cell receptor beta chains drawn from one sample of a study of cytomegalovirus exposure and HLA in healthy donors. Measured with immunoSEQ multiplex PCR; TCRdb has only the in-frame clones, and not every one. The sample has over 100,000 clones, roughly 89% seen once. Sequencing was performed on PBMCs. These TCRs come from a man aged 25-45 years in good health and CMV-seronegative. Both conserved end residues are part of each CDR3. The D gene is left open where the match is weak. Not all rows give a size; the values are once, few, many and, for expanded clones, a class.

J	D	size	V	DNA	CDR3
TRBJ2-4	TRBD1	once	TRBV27	TGTGCCAGCAGGACAGGGGGTGGCAAAAACATTCAGTACTTC	CASRTGGGKNIQYF
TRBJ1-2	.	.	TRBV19	TGTGCCAGTATTGCCGGGACAAATCTAACCGGTGGCTACACCTTC	CASIAGTNLTGGYTF
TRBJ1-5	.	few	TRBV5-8	TGTGCCAGCAGCGTTGCAGGGATTAATCAGCCCCAGCATTTT	CASSVAGINQPQHF
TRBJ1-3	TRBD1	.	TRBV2	TGTGCCAGCAGAAAGACAGGGGGACTTGGAAACACCATATATTTT	CASRKTGGLGNTIYF
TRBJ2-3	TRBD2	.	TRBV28	TGTGCCAGCAGTTTCGTCGGGCGGGGGGGCCCCTCAGATACGCAGTATTTT	CASSFVGRGGPSDTQYF
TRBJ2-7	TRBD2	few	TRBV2	TGTGCCAGCAGTGAAGCGGCTAGCGGCTACGAGCAGTACTTC	CASSEAASGYEQYF
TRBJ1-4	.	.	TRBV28	TGTGCCAGCAGTTTAATTCAGGGATCTAATGAAAAACTGTTTTTT	CASSLIQGSNEKLFF
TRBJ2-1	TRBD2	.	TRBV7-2	TGTGCCAGCAGCTTAGGCTCCCTAAGCGGGGGGGCGGGGAATGAGCAGTTCTTC	CASSLGSLSGGAGNEQFF
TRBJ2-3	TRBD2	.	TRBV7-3	TGTGCCAGCAGCTTAACTGTGGCTAGCGGGGGGGTCACAGATACGCAGTATTTT	CASSLTVASGGVTDTQYF
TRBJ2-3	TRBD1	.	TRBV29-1	TGCAGCGCCTCCGGGACAGGGATGGCTGCGGGGACAGATACGCAGTATTTT	CSASGTGMAAGTDTQYF
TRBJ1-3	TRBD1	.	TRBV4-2	TGTGCCAGCAGCCAAGATGGGCAGGGGGACGGCACCATATATTTT	CASSQDGQGDGTIYF
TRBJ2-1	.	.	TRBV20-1	TGCAGTGTTCAGGGAGGCGCGGAGGAGTTCTTC	CSVQGGAEEFF
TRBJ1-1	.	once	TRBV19	TGTGCCAGTAGTTACCCCGGTCTTGAAGCTTTCTTT	CASSYPGLEAFF